One sample yielded the 23 T cell receptor beta chains listed below, sequenced in a study of vaccination effects on CD4 cells after COVID-19. Before sequencing took place, the ViraFEST assay used viral peptide pools to expand antigen-specific CD4+ T cells. When around nine days of culture had elapsed, CD4+ T cells were isolated. The study found no prior SARS-CoV-2 infection in the vaccine recipients, who tested negative for nucleocapsid antibodies. Measured with immunoSEQ multiplex PCR; TCRdb has only the in-frame clones, and not every one. Among tens of thousands of clones listed, more than 70% were seen once. The antigens of these receptors remain unknown. The sample was CD4+ T cells from PBMCs cultured with HCoV-NL63 spike peptides, taken before COVID-19 vaccination. The receptors originated from a human donor who received a COVID-19 vaccine.

The chain joins TRBV7-9 to TRBJ1-1; D gene uncertain. The germline V gene has CDR1 SEHNR and CDR2 FQNEAQ (reference sequence). With 2 bases removed from V and 1 base from J, the gap between germline ends came to 8 bases. The CDR3 extends over 14 amino acids. The CDR3 DNA is TGTGCCAGCAGCTTAAAAGGGCAGAACACTGAAGCTTTCTTT. This encodes CASSLKGQNTEAFF. The full variable domain, with the rest looked up from reference TRBV7-9 and TRBJ1-1, is DTGVSQNPRHKITKRGQNVTFRCDPISEHNRLYWYRQTLGQGPEFLTYFQNEAQLEKSRLLSDRFSAERPKGSFSTLEIQRTEQGDSAMYLCASSLKGQNTEAFFGQGTRLTVV.

V is TRBV6-5 and J is TRBJ1-5; D is perhaps TRBD1 (6 bases). The CDR3 is 15 residues long. Germline-derived CDR1 and CDR2 are MNHEY and SVGAGI. The germline V and J ends were trimmed by 7 bases and 3 bases, with 16 bases remaining between them. This CDR3 is CASIQDRIFNQPQHF. Here the CDR3 DNA reads TGTGCCAGCATTCAGGACAGAATATTCAATCAGCCCCAGCATTTT.

V and J are TRBV7-9 and TRBJ2-3, with D perhaps matching TRBD2 (6 bases). The germline V gene has CDR1 SEHNR and CDR2 FQNEAQ (reference sequence). The ends were cut back, 5 bases at V and 1 base at J, with 13 bases in the middle. CDR3 length equals 15 residues. CDR3 sequence reads: CASSGGTVRTDTQYF. The CDR3 DNA reads as TGTGCCAGCAGCGGCGGGACTGTCCGCACAGATACGCAGTATTTT.

V usage is TRBV6-5 and J usage is TRBJ2-3, with D possibly being TRBD1 (5 bases). Trimming took 0 bases from V and 4 from J, leaving 11 bases between them. CDR3 length: 15 residues. CDR1 is MNHEY and CDR2 is SVGAGI in the germline V gene. The DNA of the CDR3 is TGTGCCAGCAGTTACTCGTGGGCCAGGGCAGATACGCAGTATTTT. This gives the protein CASSYSWARADTQYF.

This chain connects TRBV19 to TRBJ1-5; D call uncertain. The CDR3 is 14 amino acids. V shed 4 bases and J shed 7 bases, with 14 bases lying between them. The V gene's germline CDR1 is LNHDA and CDR2 SQIVND (reference sequence). The CDR3 DNA follows: TGTGCCAGTAGTAGGTCTTGGACTGTACAGCCCCAGCATTTT. It encodes CASSRSWTVQPQHF.

This clone turned up a few times. The V gene is TRBV6-5, the J gene TRBJ1-2; the D gene is possibly TRBD1 (5 bases). Trimming took off 6 bases at V and 1 base at J, with 12 bases between the two ends. The CDR3 is made up of 14 amino acids. Germline values: CDR1 MNHEY, CDR2 SVGAGI. DNA for the CDR3: TGTGCCAGCAGGGCGGGACCTAATAACTATGGCTACACCTTC. It codes for CASRAGPNNYGYTF.

The chain recombines TRBV18 with TRBJ1-1, with D possibly TRBD1 on 5 matching bases. Germline-derived CDR1 and CDR2 are KGHSH and LQKENI. The CDR3 runs to 11 residues. V was pared by 6 bases and J by 5 bases, with 7 bases between. CDR3 loop: CASSGGTEAFF. The CDR3 DNA is TGTGCCAGCTCGGGGGGGACTGAAGCTTTCTTT. Supplemented by reference TRBV18 and TRBJ1-1, the full variable domain reads NAGVMQNPRHLVRRRGQEARLRCSPMKGHSHVYWYRQLPEEGLKFMVYLQKENIIDESGMPKERFSAEFPKEGPSILRIQQVVRGDSAAYFCASSGGTEAFFGQGTRLTVV.

The rearrangement uses TRBV5-6 and TRBJ2-4; maybe TRBD1 (6 bases). The CDR3 runs to 16 residues. Trimming shortened V by 4 bases and J by 0 bases, and 14 bases separated the two germline ends. Germline CDR1 reads SGHDT; CDR2 reads YYEEEE. In nucleotides, the CDR3 is TGTGCCAGCAGCGGGGGCCTACCTCTAGCCAAAAACATTCAGTACTTC. Its protein product is CASSGGLPLAKNIQYF.

The chain carries TRBV30 and TRBJ2-1; no clear D. Germline lookup yields CDR1 GTSNPN and CDR2 SVGIG (reference sequence). Deletions cut 1 base from V and 9 bases from J, with 13 bases between. This CDR3 has 13 amino acids. The CDR3 DNA sequence: TGTGCCTGGAGTGCTTCTGGTCTGGGTGAGCAGTTCTTC. The encoded protein is CAWSASGLGEQFF.

The V call is TRBV20-1, the J call TRBJ1-6; tentatively, D is TRBD1 (5 bases). Germline CDR1 DFQATT, CDR2 SNEGSKA (reference sequence). CDR3 size: 11 residues. V was trimmed by 6 bases and J by 14 bases, leaving 14 bases between them. CDR3 amino acids: CSAPTGGALHF. CDR3 DNA: TGCAGTGCCCCAACGGGGGGGGCCCTCCACTTT.

This clone was detected a few times. The V gene is TRBV7-3, the J gene TRBJ2-7; perhaps TRBD2 as D (6 bases). The germline V and J ends were trimmed by 5 bases and 7 bases, with 15 bases remaining between them. The CDR3 consists of 13 residues. In germline, CDR1 is SGHTA, CDR2 FQGTGA. CDR3 loop: CASSLGPGGEQYV. CDR3 nucleotide sequence: TGTGCCAGCAGCCTCGGCCCCGGGGGTGAGCAGTACGTC.

This clone was counted between two and nine times. The V gene is TRBV7-2, the J gene TRBJ1-5; 9 bases line up with TRBD1. Germline V gene lookup returns CDR1 SGHTA and CDR2 FQGNSA. Losses at the gene ends were 5 bases for V and 0 bases for J; bases not matched to a gene: 2. The CDR3 has 15 residues. For the CDR3, the DNA is TGTGCCAGCAGCGGGACAGGGAATAGCAATCAGCCCCAGCATTTT. Amino acids: CASSGTGNSNQPQHF.

This chain joins TRBV5-1 and TRBJ1-4, with D unclear. The CDR3 has 14 amino acids. V gave up 0 bases and J gave up 2 bases, with 5 bases separating them. CDR1 and CDR2 (germline): SGHRS, YFSETQ. CDR3 nucleotide sequence: TGCGCCAGCAGCTTGGCGACCACTAATGAAAAACTGTTTTTT. It is translated as CASSLATTNEKLFF.

In this sample, this clone turned up a few times. This sequence joins TRBV4-1 and TRBJ1-5, with unresolved D. V was shortened by 2 bases and J by 5 bases, with 13 bases between the two germline ends. Germline loops: CDR1 MGHRA, CDR2 YSYEKL. The CDR3 is 15 residues long. This CDR3 is CASSQFWTADQPQHF. Here the CDR3 DNA reads TGCGCCAGCAGCCAATTCTGGACGGCTGATCAGCCCCAGCATTTT.

This clone was recorded once. This chain uses TRBV28 with TRBJ1-2; possible D gene TRBD1, 5 bases. V lost 8 bases, J lost 7 bases, and 20 bases lay in between. The CDR3 has 14 amino acids. Germline V CDR1 and CDR2: MDHEN, SYDVKM. CDR3 coding DNA: TGTGCCAGCCAAGCCGGGACCGTGATGTTTGGCTACACCTTC. It translates to CASQAGTVMFGYTF.

The chain uses TRBV5-1 and TRBJ2-2; D uncertain. CDR1 and CDR2 from the germline V gene are SGHRS and YFSETQ. The germline V and J ends were trimmed by 7 bases and 4 bases, with 17 bases remaining between them. CDR3 length: 15 amino acids. This CDR3 is CASRRTTPFTGELFF. CDR3 sequence (DNA): TGCGCCAGCCGCCGAACGACACCCTTCACCGGGGAGCTGTTTTTT.

The V call is TRBV7-9, the J call TRBJ1-1; the D is unclear. The CDR3 extends over 14 amino acids. The germline CDR1 and CDR2 sequences are SEHNR and FQNEAQ (reference sequence). Trimming removed 4 bases from V and 6 bases from J, with 15 bases in between. In DNA form, the CDR3 reads TGTGCCAGCAGCTATAACCGGGGTAGCGCTGAAGCTTTCTTT. The encoded protein is CASSYNRGSAEAFF.

The rearrangement joins TRBV5-8 to TRBJ2-2; D might be TRBD1 or TRBD2, each matching 5 bases. The ends were cut back, 5 bases at V and 5 bases at J, with 7 bases in the middle. Germline assignment: CDR1 SGHTS and CDR2 YDEGEE. The CDR3 totals 12 residues. The CDR3 is CASSWGTGELFF. DNA of the CDR3: TGTGCCAGCAGTTGGGGGACCGGGGAGCTGTTTTTT.

This chain uses TRBV11-2 with TRBJ1-2; unclear D gene. This CDR3 is 14 amino acids long. V lost 2 bases and J 4 bases, leaving 11 bases between the germline ends. Germline V lookup: CDR1 SGHAT, CDR2 FQNNGV. CDR3 DNA: TGTGCCAGCAGCTTAACGTCGGGGAGCTATGGCTACACCTTC. Protein: CASSLTSGSYGYTF.

The V call is TRBV5-1, the J call TRBJ2-1; D not resolved. This CDR3 has 12 residues. Germline CDR1 reads SGHRS; CDR2 reads YFSETQ. The germline V and J ends were trimmed by 0 bases and 7 bases, with 5 bases remaining between them. CDR3 protein: CASSLEGNEQFF. CDR3 in DNA: TGCGCCAGCAGCTTGGAAGGGAATGAGCAGTTCTTC. The whole variable domain, filled in from reference TRBV5-1 and TRBJ2-1, reads KAGVTQTPRYLIKTRGQQVTLSCSPISGHRSVSWYQQTPGQGLQFLFEYFSETQRNKGNFPGRFSGRQFSNSRSEMNVSTLELGDSALYLCASSLEGNEQFFGPGTRLTVL.

This chain connects TRBV5-1 to TRBJ1-6, with no clear D. Germline CDR1 is SGHRS and CDR2 is YFSETQ. This CDR3 has 16 residues. V lost 0 bases and J lost 8, with 15 bases in between. CDR3 DNA: TGCGCCAGCAGCTTGGTCGCTCCAGGTGGCGATTCACCCCTCCACTTT. It encodes CASSLVAPGGDSPLHF.

The V and J genes are TRBV12-5 and TRBJ2-1; D is perhaps TRBD2 (6 bases). The germline V gene encodes CDR1 LGHNT and CDR2 FRNRAP. The CDR3 is made up of 14 amino acids. Trimming removed 0 bases from V and 8 bases from J, with 11 bases in between. This CDR3 is CASGLVDWGDEQFF. For the CDR3, the DNA is TGTGCTAGTGGTTTGGTAGATTGGGGGGATGAGCAGTTCTTC. The whole variable domain, filled in from reference TRBV12-5 and TRBJ2-1, reads DARVTQTPRHKVTEMGQEVTMRCQPILGHNTVFWYRQTMMQGLELLAYFRNRAPLDDSGMPKDRFSAEMPDATLATLKIQPSEPRDSAVYFCASGLVDWGDEQFFGPGTRLTVL.

This clone was seen just once. V and J are TRBV6-4 and TRBJ2-2, with a weak D call TRBD1 (5 bases). This CDR3 spans 14 amino acids. Germline V gene sequence: CDR1 MRHNA, CDR2 SNTAGT. Between the trimmed V and J ends, which lost 6 bases and 6 bases, there was a span of 14 bases. CDR3 sequence (DNA): TGTGCCAGCAGCGACGCCTTAGGGGCCGGGGAGCTGTTTTTT. Translated, it gives CASSDALGAGELFF.